The 10 T cell receptor beta chains listed next were all sequenced from one sample in a study of cytomegalovirus exposure and HLA in healthy donors. The study ran its PCR with 60 Vbeta and 13 Jbeta primers. Assay: immunoSEQ multiplex PCR; the TCRdb copy retains only in-frame clones and omits some. The repertoire holds over 200,000 clones, with over 75% as singletons. Sequenced sample: PBMCs. These receptors came from a human donor in good health.

This clone appeared a single time. This sequence joins TRBV5-4 and TRBJ2-5, with a tentative D call TRBD2 (6 bases). The J call is uncertain, as TRBJ2-7 better fits the DNA end. Germline values: CDR1 SGHNT, CDR2 YYREEE (reference sequence). The CDR3 runs to 16 residues. CDR3 sequence: CASSLPGDQGFHEQYF. The CDR3 coding sequence is TGTGCCAGCAGCCTACCGGGGGACCAAGGGTTCCACGAGCAGTACTTC.

The chain recombines TRBV6-4 with TRBJ2-1, with 8 bases aligning to TRBD2. The V and J ends lost 0 bases and 2 bases, in that order; junction bases with no gene match: 3. The CDR3 totals 16 residues. Germline CDR1 is MRHNA and CDR2 is SNTAGT. The CDR3 coding sequence is TGTGCCAGCAGTGACTCCGGGGGGGAAGCCTACAATGAGCAGTTCTTC. Translation gives CASSDSGGEAYNEQFF.

The table lists this clone with a few counts. The CDR3 sequence: CASSHQQGRNTEAFF. In DNA form, the CDR3 reads TGTGCCAGCAGTCACCAACAGGGTAGGAACACTGAAGCTTTCTTT. This chain uses TRBV27 with TRBJ1-1; D may be TRBD1 (6 bases). CDR3 length: 15 amino acids. The germline V and J ends were trimmed by 5 bases and 1 base, with 14 bases remaining between them. Per germline, CDR1 MNHEY and CDR2 SMNVEV (reference sequence).

This clone was recorded only once. The J gene is TRBJ2-6, the V gene TRBV7-9, with 10 nucleotides matching TRBD2. Trimming took 3 bases from V and 1 from J; bases not matched to a gene: 6. The germline V gene has CDR1 SEHNR and CDR2 FQNEAQ (reference sequence). The CDR3 spans 18 residues. The CDR3 protein is CASSFPASGGSGANVLTF. The DNA of the CDR3 is TGTGCCAGCAGCTTTCCGGCTAGCGGGGGTTCTGGGGCCAACGTCCTGACTTTC.

This rearrangement joins TRBV28 to TRBJ1-5; D may be TRBD1 (5 bases). Germline V gene data show CDR1 as MDHEN and CDR2 as SYDVKM. The CDR3 is 17 residues long. V lost 3 bases, J lost 2 bases, and 17 bases lay in between. CDR3 amino acids: CASSFKGGVFGNQPQHF. CDR3 sequence (DNA): TGTGCCAGCAGTTTCAAAGGAGGGGTGTTCGGCAATCAGCCCCAGCATTTT. Supplemented by reference TRBV28 and TRBJ1-5, the full variable domain reads DVKVTQSSRYLVKRTGEKVFLECVQDMDHENMFWYRQDPGLGLRLIYFSYDVKMKEKGDIPEGYSVSREKKERFSLILESASTNQTSMYLCASSFKGGVFGNQPQHFGDGTRLSIL.

The CDR3 sequence is CASSSRGDGYEQYF. CDR3 bases: TGTGCCAGCAGCTCCCGGGGGGACGGATACGAGCAGTACTTC. This sequence joins TRBV7-2 and TRBJ2-7; 7 positions match TRBD2. J gave up 4 bases and V 4 bases, and 7 bases lay outside the gene matches. This CDR3 spans 14 amino acids. Germline values: CDR1 SGHTA, CDR2 FQGNSA.

The chain links TRBV6-6 to TRBJ2-3; 12 bases agree with TRBD2. The germline CDR1 and CDR2 sequences are MNHNY and SVGAGI (reference sequence). With V trimmed by 6 bases and J by 2 bases, 6 bases remained unmatched. The CDR3 spans 16 residues. CDR3 residues: CASRLGLAGSTDTQYF. The CDR3 nucleotides are TGTGCCAGCAGACTAGGACTAGCGGGATCCACAGATACGCAGTATTTT.

The rearrangement uses TRBV5-1 and TRBJ2-7, with TRBD1 matching over 9 bases. The CDR3 length is 15 residues. Germline CDR1 is SGHRS and CDR2 is YFSETQ. The J segment lost 2 bases and the V segment lost 3 bases, leaving 6 bases of the junction unmatched. CDR3 loop: CASSWATGGTYEQYF. The CDR3 DNA reads TGCGCCAGCAGCTGGGCGACAGGGGGAACCTACGAGCAGTACTTC.

This chain joins TRBV9 and TRBJ1-2; TRBD1 matches at 9 bases. V gave up 3 bases and J gave up 2 bases; unmatched junction bases: 5. Per germline, CDR1 SGDLS and CDR2 YYNGEE. There are 15 residues in the CDR3. The CDR3 reads CASSAPGTGNYGYTF. CDR3 DNA: TGTGCCAGCAGCGCCCCCGGGACAGGGAACTATGGCTACACCTTC.

The sample holds a few counts of this clone. The V call is TRBV13, the J call TRBJ2-7; tentative D call: TRBD2 (5 bases). The V gene lost 8 bases and the J gene lost 0 bases, with 14 bases spanning the gap. Germline values: CDR1 PRHDT, CDR2 FYEKMQ (reference sequence). The CDR3 spans 14 residues. This CDR3 reads CASSNEGSSYEQYF. Written as DNA, the CDR3 is TGTGCCAGCTCGAATGAGGGCAGCTCCTACGAGCAGTACTTC.